These T cell receptor beta chains were read from a single sample in a study of cytomegalovirus exposure and HLA in healthy donors. Generated by immunoSEQ multiplex PCR, the TCRdb table keeps only in-frame clones and is missing some. This sample has about 160,000 clones, with nearly 80% found just once. Sequencing input: PBMCs. The receptors here all came from a man aged 18 to 35 in good health and CMV-seropositive. Each CDR3 is given with its conserved first and last residue. Fields, in order: D gene, V gene, clone size, J gene, CDR3 DNA, CDR3 protein. A D gene is named only where the DNA matches it firmly. Expanded clones are given a class, and other clones once, few, many or no size at all.

d_gene: TRBD1
v_gene: TRBV7-9
abundance: once
j_gene: TRBJ1-4
CDR3nt: TGTTCCAGCAGCCCAGACAGGGGGGGGACAACTAATGAAAAACTGTTTTTT
CDR3aa: CSSSPDRGGTTNEKLFF

d_gene: TRBD1
v_gene: TRBV13
abundance: NA
j_gene: TRBJ2-7
CDR3nt: TGTGCCAGCAGCCCCAGGGGGCCCATCGGGGACGAGCAGTACTTC
CDR3aa: CASSPRGPIGDEQYF

d_gene: NA
v_gene: TRBV7-9
abundance: few
j_gene: TRBJ1-1
CDR3nt: TGTGCCAGCAGCTTAGATCTCGGGAACACTGAAGCTTTCTTT
CDR3aa: CASSLDLGNTEAFF

d_gene: TRBD2
v_gene: TRBV18
abundance: NA
j_gene: TRBJ2-2
CDR3nt: TGTGCCAGCTCACCCCAACTAGCGGGGTCATATACCGGGGAGCTGTTTTTT
CDR3aa: CASSPQLAGSYTGELFF

d_gene: TRBD1
v_gene: TRBV30
abundance: NA
j_gene: TRBJ2-7
CDR3nt: TGTGCCTTGGATGGCGGCGGACAGGGGGCTTTCTACGAGCAGTACTTC
CDR3aa: CALDGGGQGAFYEQYF

d_gene: TRBD2
v_gene: TRBV6-1
abundance: once
j_gene: TRBJ2-5
CDR3nt: TGTGCCACCAGGACTAGCGGGGGGCAAGAGACCCAGTACTTC
CDR3aa: CATRTSGGQETQYF

d_gene: NA
v_gene: TRBV29-1
abundance: few
j_gene: TRBJ2-5
CDR3nt: TGCAGCGTTGGGGATGGGAGGGGGGAGACCCAGTACTTC
CDR3aa: CSVGDGRGETQYF

d_gene: NA
v_gene: TRBV9
abundance: NA
j_gene: TRBJ2-7
CDR3nt: TGTGCCAGCAGCGGCTACAGGAACTCCTACGAGCAGTACTTC
CDR3aa: CASSGYRNSYEQYF

d_gene: NA
v_gene: TRBV6-1
abundance: NA
j_gene: TRBJ2-7
CDR3nt: TGTGCCAGCAGTGAGGGCCCACAACCTATTGGACAGTACTTC
CDR3aa: CASSEGPQPIGQYF

d_gene: TRBD2
v_gene: TRBV5-4
abundance: once
j_gene: TRBJ2-3
CDR3nt: TGTGCCAGCAGCCCAAGCGGGACTAGCGGGAGCACAGATACGCAGTATTTT
CDR3aa: CASSPSGTSGSTDTQYF

d_gene: NA
v_gene: TRBV6-1
abundance: NA
j_gene: TRBJ1-4
CDR3nt: TGTGCCAGCAGTGGTCACAGGGTGGTGGATGAAAAACTGTTTTTT
CDR3aa: CASSGHRVVDEKLFF

d_gene: NA
v_gene: TRBV2
abundance: NA
j_gene: TRBJ1-5
CDR3nt: TGTGCCAGCAGTGAAGTAGGGTCAGGGCTCCAGCCCCAGCATTTT
CDR3aa: CASSEVGSGLQPQHF

d_gene: NA
v_gene: TRBV5-1
abundance: NA
j_gene: TRBJ1-5
CDR3nt: TGCGCCGGGTTTACTGGCGGGGTAACCTATAATCAGCCCCAGCATTTT
CDR3aa: CAGFTGGVTYNQPQHF

d_gene: TRBD2
v_gene: TRBV18
abundance: NA
j_gene: TRBJ2-2
CDR3nt: TGTGCCAGCTCCCCAGCGGGAGGCACCGGGGAGCTGTTTTTT
CDR3aa: CASSPAGGTGELFF

d_gene: NA
v_gene: TRBV19
abundance: NA
j_gene: TRBJ2-5
CDR3nt: TGTGCCAGTAGTGTACAGGGACAAGAGACCCAGTACTTC
CDR3aa: CASSVQGQETQYF

d_gene: NA
v_gene: TRBV15
abundance: once
j_gene: TRBJ2-4
CDR3nt: TGTGCCACCAGCAGAGGGGTAGGGGGCCCCGGGAGAAACATTCAGTACTTC
CDR3aa: CATSRGVGGPGRNIQYF

d_gene: TRBD1
v_gene: TRBV7-6
abundance: NA
j_gene: TRBJ1-6
CDR3nt: TGTGCCAGCAGCCCCCGTACAGGGGCTAATTCACCCCTCCACTTT
CDR3aa: CASSPRTGANSPLHF

d_gene: TRBD1
v_gene: TRBV11-3
abundance: NA
j_gene: TRBJ2-2
CDR3nt: TGTGCCAGCAGCCGGGGACAGGGGGACACCGGGGAGCTGTTTTTT
CDR3aa: CASSRGQGDTGELFF

d_gene: TRBD1
v_gene: TRBV27
abundance: once
j_gene: TRBJ1-2
CDR3nt: TGTGCCAGCAGTCCCCAACCGGACAGGGGACAGAGCTATGGCTACACCTTC
CDR3aa: CASSPQPDRGQSYGYTF

d_gene: NA
v_gene: TRBV9
abundance: few
j_gene: TRBJ2-3
CDR3nt: TGTGCCAGCAGCGTAGAGGGGGGGCTAGTCGAGACGCAGTATTTT
CDR3aa: CASSVEGGLVETQYF

d_gene: NA
v_gene: TRBV7-9
abundance: NA
j_gene: TRBJ2-3
CDR3nt: TGTGCCAGCAGCTTAACCGCACTCCGTCTCACAGATACGCAGTATTTT
CDR3aa: CASSLTALRLTDTQYF

d_gene: TRBD2
v_gene: TRBV29-1
abundance: NA
j_gene: TRBJ2-3
CDR3nt: TGCAGCGTTACCAGGACTAGCGGGCTTACCACAGATACGCAGTATTTT
CDR3aa: CSVTRTSGLTTDTQYF

d_gene: NA
v_gene: TRBV18
abundance: NA
j_gene: TRBJ2-5
CDR3nt: TGTGCCAGCTCACCCAACTCACGGGAAGGGACCCAGTACTTC
CDR3aa: CASSPNSREGTQYF

d_gene: NA
v_gene: TRBV28
abundance: NA
j_gene: TRBJ1-5
CDR3nt: TGTGCCAGCAGTTCGCGTCTGGGGCAGGGTCGGAATCAGCCCCAGCATTTT
CDR3aa: CASSSRLGQGRNQPQHF

d_gene: NA
v_gene: TRBV2
abundance: NA
j_gene: TRBJ1-1
CDR3nt: TGTGCCAGCAGGACAGTGATTGTGAGGTATGAAGCCTTT
CDR3aa: CASRTVIVRYEAF

d_gene: NA
v_gene: TRBV6-5
abundance: few
j_gene: TRBJ1-1
CDR3nt: TGTGCCAGCAGTGAATTCAGAATGAACACTGAAGCTTTCTTT
CDR3aa: CASSEFRMNTEAFF

d_gene: NA
v_gene: TRBV7-2
abundance: NA
j_gene: TRBJ2-5
CDR3nt: TGTGCCAGCAGCCCGACTAGACAAGAGACCCAGTACTTC
CDR3aa: CASSPTRQETQYF

d_gene: TRBD2
v_gene: TRBV9
abundance: NA
j_gene: TRBJ2-3
CDR3nt: TGTGCCAGCAGCGTCCCTAGCGGGGGCACAGATACGCAGTATTTT
CDR3aa: CASSVPSGGTDTQYF

d_gene: NA
v_gene: TRBV9
abundance: NA
j_gene: TRBJ2-7
CDR3nt: TGTGCCAGCAGCGAGGCACCGACGGAGGTCTCCTACGAGCAGTACTTC
CDR3aa: CASSEAPTEVSYEQYF

d_gene: TRBD1
v_gene: TRBV2
abundance: NA
j_gene: TRBJ1-2
CDR3nt: TGTGCCAGCAGTCCCCCGGGACAGCCCTATAACTATGACTACACCTTC
CDR3aa: CASSPPGQPYNYDYTF

d_gene: NA
v_gene: TRBV12-2
abundance: NA
j_gene: TRBJ2-1
CDR3nt: TGTGCAAGTCGCTTAGCGTGTGCGGGGGGGCCATGTGAGCAGTTCTTC
CDR3aa: CASRLACAGGPCEQFF

d_gene: NA
v_gene: TRBV5-1
abundance: NA
j_gene: TRBJ2-5
CDR3nt: TGCGCCAGCAGCTTGGTGTCGACAGGAACAGAGACCCAGTACTTC
CDR3aa: CASSLVSTGTETQYF

d_gene: TRBD2
v_gene: TRBV4-2
abundance: NA
j_gene: TRBJ2-7
CDR3nt: TGTACCAGCAGCCAAGAAAACGGGGGGGCCTACGAGCAGTACTTC
CDR3aa: CTSSQENGGAYEQYF

d_gene: NA
v_gene: TRBV5-4
abundance: NA
j_gene: TRBJ1-1
CDR3nt: TGTGCCAGCAGCAGTCGACAGGTGGGGAACACTGAAGCTTTCTTT
CDR3aa: CASSSRQVGNTEAFF

d_gene: NA
v_gene: TRBV30
abundance: NA
j_gene: TRBJ1-3
CDR3nt: TGTGCCTGGAGTAAAGATGCGGCTGGAAACACCATATATTTT
CDR3aa: CAWSKDAAGNTIYF